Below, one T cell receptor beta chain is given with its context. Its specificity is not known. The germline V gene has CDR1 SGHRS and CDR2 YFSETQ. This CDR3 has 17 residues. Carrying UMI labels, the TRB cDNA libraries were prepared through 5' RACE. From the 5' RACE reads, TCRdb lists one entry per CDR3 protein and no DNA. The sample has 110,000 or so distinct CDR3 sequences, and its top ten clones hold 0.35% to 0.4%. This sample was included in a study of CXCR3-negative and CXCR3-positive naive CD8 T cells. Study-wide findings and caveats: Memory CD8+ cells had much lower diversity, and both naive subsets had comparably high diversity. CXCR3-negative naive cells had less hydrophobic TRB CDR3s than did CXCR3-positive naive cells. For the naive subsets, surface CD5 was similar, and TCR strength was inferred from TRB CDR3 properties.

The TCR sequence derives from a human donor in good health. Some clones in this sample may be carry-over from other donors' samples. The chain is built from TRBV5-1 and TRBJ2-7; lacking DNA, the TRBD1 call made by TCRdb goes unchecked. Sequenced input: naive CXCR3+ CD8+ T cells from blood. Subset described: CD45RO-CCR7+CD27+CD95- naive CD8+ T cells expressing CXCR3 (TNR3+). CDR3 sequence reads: CASSLGGTELSSYEQYF.